The T cell receptor beta chain under discussion was sequenced for a study of blood T cell repertoires in COVID-19. Study information: The origin of the acute and convalescent COVID-19 samples was the United States, Italy and Spain. PBMCs, B-cell-depleted T cells, or T cells were the source of the cDNA or gDNA that made up the material.

This CDR3 is 15 amino acids long. V was pared by 0 bases and J by 8 bases, with 4 bases of the junction left unmatched. Per the germline V gene, CDR1 is SGHRS and CDR2 is YFSETQ. Assay used: immunoSEQ multiplex PCR; TCRdb lists only in-frame clones, some missing. The sample records 300,000 to 350,000 clones, roughly 90% being singletons. This clonotype was obtained from a woman in her twenties or thirties who had recovered from COVID-19. V gene TRBV5-1 combines with J gene TRBJ2-1; 11 nucleotides agree with TRBD2. Sequencing was carried out using PBMCs or T cells enriched from blood (not recorded which). DNA for the CDR3: TGCGCCAGCAGCTTGGTAAGGACTAGCGGGTATGAGCAGTTCTTC. Residues: CASSLVRTSGYEQFF.